This T cell receptor beta chain was recorded in a study of cytomegalovirus exposure and HLA in healthy donors. Study summary: A subsequent analysis reported that the 120 or so validation repertoires were produced on the same platform that had also been used for the roughly 710 first-cohort repertoires.

The CDR3 runs 13 residues. Trimming took off 2 bases at V and 5 bases at J, with 10 bases between the two ends. The germline V gene has CDR1 SGHTA and CDR2 FQGTGA. About this clone itself: Its antigen is currently unknown.

The donors were part of the validation cohort, which consisted of approximately 110 subjects and was separate from the first cohort of about 650 subjects. Profiled with immunoSEQ multiplex PCR; TCRdb holds only in-frame clones, not every one. The sample has a few hundred thousand clones; approximately 90% are singletons. Points from the study as a whole: According to a subsequent analysis, TCR clusters identified in the first cohort showed a tendency to co-occur across the roughly 130 validation repertoires.

This chain connects TRBV7-3 to TRBJ2-7; D is unresolved. The sequence came from a young woman in good health and CMV-seronegative. Sequencing used PBMCs. The DNA for the CDR3 is TGTGCCAGCAGCTTAGCCTGGAGCCACGAGCAGTACTTC. Encoded protein: CASSLAWSHEQYF.